This T cell receptor beta chain stems from a study of cytomegalovirus exposure and HLA in healthy donors (dated by TCRdb to 2016 to 2017). Describing the broader study: In an earlier analysis of under 600 of the donors, 276 Gb of sequence data and some 100 million unique TCR beta sequences from about 179 million T cells were reported. Using immunosequencing, the study profiled T cell repertoires from fewer than 850 subjects and related those repertoires to cytomegalovirus serostatus. The aim of the study was to test whether cataloging public T cell receptors could identify signatures of past pathogen exposure. In a later analysis, previously published TCR beta repertoires from about 640 donors were re-analyzed and high-resolution HLA genotyping was added so that TCR occurrence patterns could be studied. All discovery cohort repertoires had been generated using a single sequencing platform. An early release that covered fewer than 800 HLA-typed donors contained approximately 300 gigabases of sequencing data and around 85 million unique TCR sequences. High-throughput TCR immunosequencing, statistical association of individual TCRs with disease status, and machine learning were combined to predict cytomegalovirus infection status. About 5 DR-DQ haplotypes were handled as single units for association and clustering, since linkage in the cohort was strong. An earlier analysis of 450 to 750 of the donors used high-throughput TCR beta sequencing to judge whether each TCR beta V gene segment behaved as functional or pseudogenic. Typing coverage varied by locus: roughly 629-630 donors for A, B, C, DRB1 and DQB1; under 550 for DQA1; about 570 for DPA1; approximately 490 for DPB1. Both class I and class II loci were covered by HLA typing, at four-digit resolution. The genetic ancestry cluster associated with self-reported Caucasian donors included roughly four fifths of the roughly 400 genotyped donors. In addition to the first cohort of around 670 subjects, a separate validation cohort of about 120 different subjects was used. Rather than drawing on any new phenotypic data, the later analysis identified candidate immune exposures from TCR beta sequences and the way those sequences occurred across donors. Genome-wide SNP genotypes for about 60% of the roughly 700 donors were used in a later genetic analysis, which treated that subset as a discovery cohort. Among 300 to 450 genotyped donors of the cohort, an average of approximately 240,000 unique TCR beta nucleotide sequences were sequenced per donor, around a sixth of them non-productive. Donor age, sex, ethnicity and CMV serostatus were compiled together with the repertoire data.

The library was built by means of the immunoSEQ multiplex PCR assay. For the multiplex PCR, a mixture combining 60 forward primers for TCR Vbeta segments and 13 reverse primers for TCR Jbeta segments was used. Amplification of the CDR3 region of rearranged TCR beta genes was performed with a multiplex PCR assay on genomic DNA. The Illumina HiSeq System was used to sequence the amplified TCR beta libraries as 87-base-pair reads. In the authors' own workflow: Across the roughly 670 repertoires, a later analysis counted tens of millions of unique TCR beta chains, around 11 million of which were shared by at least two donors. To remove PCR and sequencing errors, raw reads were error-corrected and collapsed into unique sequences using a nearest-neighbor algorithm that merged closely related sequences. Alignment of CDR3 sequences to IMGT reference sequences was used to assign V, D and J gene segments. Each retained sequence needed at least a six-nucleotide match to both a V gene segment and a J gene segment. A rearrangement was called productive if the CDR3 had no stop codons and remained in frame with V and J, and every other rearrangement was called non-productive. CDR3 was defined according to IMGT convention as the region running from the second conserved V-encoded cysteine to the conserved J-encoded phenylalanine. The earlier analysis of 550 to 650 of the donors excluded any sequence lacking an unambiguous match to a single V gene segment. In an earlier analysis of 450 to 750 of the donors, a V segment was called functional when productive rearrangements were above 56.7%, and segregating when the standard deviation between donors exceeded 5%. A statistical classification framework was built to diagnose cytomegalovirus status from the catalog of TCR beta chain sequences. A later analysis assigned V and J genes by comparing TCR nucleotide sequences with IMGT/GENE-DB human TR gene sequences. The TCRdist pipeline was used in a later analysis to assign CDR3 sequences and most-parsimonious VDJ recombination scenarios. A later analysis defined each TCR beta chain by its CDR3 amino acid sequence plus V-gene family, and excluded reads lacking a unique V-gene family. In a later analysis, nearly 600 highly shared, low-generation-probability nucleotide sequences were removed to address suspected cross-contamination and a sequencing artifact. In a later analysis, a clonal expansion index was calculated for each public chain from normalized within-repertoire ranks of inferred template counts. A later analysis computed generation probabilities with a VDJ recombination model fitted to out-of-frame rearrangements, and checked the results against IGoR. Hypergeometric tests were used in a later analysis to score TCR-TCR, TCR-HLA and TCR-CMV co-occurrence, with a repertoire-size bias correction applied to the TCR pairs. To estimate false discovery rates, a later analysis permuted the HLA or CMV assignments 20 times. In a later analysis, co-occurring TCRs were grouped with DBSCAN, and TCRdist sequence similarity was added when clustering was performed within HLA-allele-positive subsets. Co-occurrence clustering excluded repertoires with fewer than 30,000 or more than 120,000 public chains, plus five with anomalous nucleotide sharing. TCRdb stores this immuneACCESS table with in-frame sequences only. Part of the clones is absent; in the studies checked, under half of the shortfall reflects unresolved V genes, and no reason is known for the rest. That table furnishes V, J and clone size, whereas the DNA furnished D and trimming. Across this sample there are under 200,000 clones, with approximately 85% seen only once. The ten largest clones capture about a tenth of the sample.

About this clone itself: Its recognized antigen is unknown. Per-nucleotide qualities are absent, and no much larger clonotype sits a single base away.

The germline V gene (reference sequence) specifies MNHEY as CDR1 and SMNVEV as CDR2. V is pared back by 6 bases and J by 0 bases, with 23 bases lying between the germline termini. There are 19 amino acids in the CDR3, from cysteine to phenylalanine inclusive. This entry keeps only the CDR3 DNA: 57 bases, framed from base 1. The cohort consisted of 600 to 750 healthy bone marrow donors. All cohort members were sampled while nominally healthy, although unrecorded immune exposures were likely present. The donor was CMV seropositive and was included in the group of some 290 seropositive cohort members. Each donor provided a peripheral blood sample, and peripheral blood mononuclear cells were used for TCR beta sequencing. Genomic DNA extraction from the blood cell samples was performed with the Qiagen DNeasy Blood Extraction Kit. Points the paper makes about the study in general: Linkage disequilibrium might explain the correlated functional status among segregating V segments, but an unknown experimental factor could not be excluded. A later analysis found that TCR association rates varied across HLA loci, with DRB1 alleles showing the most associated TCRs and HLA-C alleles the fewest. In an earlier analysis of some 550 of the donors, most TCR beta V segments were observed in productive rearrangements about 87% or about 30% of the time, broadly matching IMGT annotations. Because counts were too low, some 17 rarely observed V segments, including chromosome 9 orphons, were left out of the earlier analysis of some 600 of the donors. It was suggested by the authors that the approach could potentially be generalized to other disease states and immunological phenotypes. Only TCR beta chains were sequenced in this cohort, and the absence of alpha or paired-chain data limited detectable features. In a later analysis, some 17,000 TCR beta sequences were associated with specific HLA alleles at a false discovery rate of 0.05. A further reported finding was that TCR beta sequences accurately predicted the HLA-A and HLA-B alleles for most subjects in the first cohort. A cluster of highly shared sequence variants was judged likely to represent a technical artifact of the sequencing pipeline. Most TCR sequences were seen in very few donors, while some public TCRs were found in many individuals. Cytomegalovirus status was reported to be diagnosed by the classifier with high specificity and sensitivity in both the original and validation cohorts. Because HLA typing was unavailable for some donors at each locus, only the typed subset was used in association tests. For the cohort, immune exposure information was limited to CMV serostatus. Three of the identified cytomegalovirus-associated TCR beta chains were confirmed in vitro to be specific for cytomegalovirus antigens. Most CMV-associated TCR beta chains appeared to be HLA-restricted in a later analysis, and the HLA associations seemed to be driven largely by CMV exposure. Several of the top co-occurrence clusters appeared to be linked to parvovirus B19, influenza, CMV and Epstein-Barr virus, according to a later analysis. The presence/absence analyses assumed that sequencing depth was roughly uniform across donors, and that assumption may not be true. Some IMGT-functional V segments, including TRBV6-2 and TRBV6-3, could not be distinguished by the 87-base-pair reads and were therefore excluded. A later analysis found that HLA-associated TCR beta chains were more clonally expanded and had lower generation probabilities than equally common non-associated chains. According to a later genetic analysis, donors in an Asian-associated ancestry cluster had fewer N-insertions in productive TCRs than the approximately 690-donor mean. A total of some 180 TCR beta chains were listed by the study as associated with cytomegalovirus. When HLA alleles, especially DR and DQ, strongly co-occurred, TCR associations were difficult to assign to individual alleles. An association between a missense DCLRE1C variant and V-gene and J-gene trimming of TCR beta chains was found in a later genetic analysis and replicated in an independent cohort.

The sample taken for sequencing was PBMCs. The chain links TRBV27 with TRBJ2-2; the D segment could be TRBD1, given 7 matching bases. This TCR derives from a man aged 18 to 29 in good health and CMV-seropositive. The DNA is as follows: TGTGCCAGCAGGGCAATTTGGACAGGACTAATTTCGAACACCGGGGAGCTGTTTTTT. This translates into CASRAIWTGLISNTGELFF.